The entry below gives a single T cell receptor (beta chain) sequence along with its context. Its specificity is not known. The table came from immunoSEQ multiplex PCR; TCRdb's copy has only in-frame clones and leaves some out. Found here are about 41,000 clones, approximately 80% of them singletons; the top ten hold roughly a fifth. V shed 10 bases and J shed 5 bases, with 17 bases lying between them. Germline V gene data show CDR1 as MNHNY and CDR2 as SVGAGI (reference sequence). The CDR3 contains 13 residues. These data are taken from a study of OX40 agonist ivuxolimab in advanced cancers. Study as a whole: It was ivuxolimab, an agonistic anti-OX40 (CD134) antibody, that patients were treated with. Study results and caveats: Clonal expansion was seen in CD4+ and CD8+ blood T cells by week 6 at 0.1 to 3.0 mg/kg. Compared with others, partial responders at 0.1-3.0 mg/kg displayed clonal expansion among the lowest. Averaged across samples, CD8+ T cells carried more expanded clones than CD4+ did.

This material consisted of CD4+ or CD8+ T cells sorted from blood, taken in a trial of the OX40 agonist ivuxolimab. This clonotype originated in an adult with an advanced solid tumor such as melanoma, head and neck, liver or kidney cancer. The chain combines TRBV6-6 with TRBJ2-5; D is perhaps TRBD1 (6 bases). CDR3: CATLGTDSETQYF. The CDR3 DNA sequence: TGTGCCACCCTAGGAACGGACAGTGAGACCCAGTACTTC.